This T cell receptor beta chain is from a study of tumor and adjacent non-tumor tissue in lung cancer. About the research overall: The cohort had under 15 adenocarcinoma, a couple of squamous cell and 1 small cell patients. Each sample yielded 3.9 million or so productive TCRbeta reads on average.

Study outcomes and limitations: Compared with tumor, normal lung showed significantly lower TCR diversity.

A modified ARM-PCR protocol with three rounds of nested PCR amplified TCRbeta. TCRdb passed the multiplex PCR reads through MiXCR, listing each CDR3 protein once. Here the sample spans approximately 80,000 distinct CDR3 sequences, 70% to 90% being singletons. With respect to this clonotype: Its antigen is unknown. The CDR3 carries no conserved terminal phenylalanine or tryptophan, so it likely arises from a read error. No DNA is shown, since the ends of the CDR3 on it are uncertain; the CDR3 is the one TCRdb lists.

The CDR3 sequence runs 17 residues, both termini included. In germline, CDR1 is SGHNT, CDR2 YENEEA. This sample's RNA came from whole unsorted tissue. Distant lung tissue was collected more than 3 cm away from the tumor edge. The chain combines TRBV11-3 with TRBJ2-1; the D call of TRBD2 is as the table states it, not checked on the DNA. Source material: distant non-tumor lung tissue. The clonotype originates from a man aged 55 to 70 with non-small cell lung cancer. The CDR3 loop is CASSLDRLAGVGNERFL.